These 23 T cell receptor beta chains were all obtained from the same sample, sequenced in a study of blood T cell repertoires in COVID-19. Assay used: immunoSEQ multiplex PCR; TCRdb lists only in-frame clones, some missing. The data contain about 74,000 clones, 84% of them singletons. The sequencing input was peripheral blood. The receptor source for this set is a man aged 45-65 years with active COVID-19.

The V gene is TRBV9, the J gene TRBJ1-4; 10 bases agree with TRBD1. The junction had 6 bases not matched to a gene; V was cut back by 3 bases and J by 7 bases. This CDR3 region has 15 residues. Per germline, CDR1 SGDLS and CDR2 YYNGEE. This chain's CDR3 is CASSAEGQGFEKLFF. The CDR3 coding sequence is TGTGCCAGCAGCGCCGAGGGACAGGGGTTTGAAAAACTGTTTTTT.

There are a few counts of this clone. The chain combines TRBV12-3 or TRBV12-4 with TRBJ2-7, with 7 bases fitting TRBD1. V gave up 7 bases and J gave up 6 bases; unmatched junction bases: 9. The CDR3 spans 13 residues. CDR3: CASNDGAGGEQYF. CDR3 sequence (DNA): TGTGCCAGCAACGACGGGGCAGGGGGCGAGCAGTACTTC.

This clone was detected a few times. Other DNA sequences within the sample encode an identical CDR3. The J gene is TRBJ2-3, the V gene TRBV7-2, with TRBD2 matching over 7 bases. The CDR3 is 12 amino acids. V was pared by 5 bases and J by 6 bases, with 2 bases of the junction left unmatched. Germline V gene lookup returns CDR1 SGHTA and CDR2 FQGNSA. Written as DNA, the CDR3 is TGTGCCAGCAGCCCACTAGCGGATACGCAGTATTTT. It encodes CASSPLADTQYF.

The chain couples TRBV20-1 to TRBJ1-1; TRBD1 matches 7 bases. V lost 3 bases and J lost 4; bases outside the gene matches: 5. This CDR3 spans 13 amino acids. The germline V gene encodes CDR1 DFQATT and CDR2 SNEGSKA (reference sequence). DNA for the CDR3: TGCAGTGCTAGTGGCCAGGGGGGCACTGAAGCTTTCTTT. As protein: CSASGQGGTEAFF.

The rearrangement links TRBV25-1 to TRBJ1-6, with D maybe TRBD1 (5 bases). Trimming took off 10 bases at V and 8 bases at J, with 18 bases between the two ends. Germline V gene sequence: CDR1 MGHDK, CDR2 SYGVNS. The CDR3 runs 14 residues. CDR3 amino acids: CATALPGGDSPLHF. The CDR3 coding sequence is TGTGCCACCGCCCTTCCGGGAGGGGATTCACCCCTCCACTTT.

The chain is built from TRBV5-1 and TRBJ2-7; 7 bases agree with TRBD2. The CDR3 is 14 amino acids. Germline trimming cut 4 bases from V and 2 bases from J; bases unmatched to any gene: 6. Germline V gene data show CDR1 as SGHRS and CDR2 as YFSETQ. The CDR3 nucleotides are TGCGCCAGCAGCACTAGGGAGGGGACCTACGAGCAGTACTTC. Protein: CASSTREGTYEQYF.

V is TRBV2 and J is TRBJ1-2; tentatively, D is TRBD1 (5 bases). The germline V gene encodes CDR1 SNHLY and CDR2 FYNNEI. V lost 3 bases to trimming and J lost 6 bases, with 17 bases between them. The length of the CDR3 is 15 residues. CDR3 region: CASSDLAREVHGYTF. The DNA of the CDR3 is TGTGCCAGCAGTGACTTGGCCAGGGAGGTACATGGCTACACCTTC.

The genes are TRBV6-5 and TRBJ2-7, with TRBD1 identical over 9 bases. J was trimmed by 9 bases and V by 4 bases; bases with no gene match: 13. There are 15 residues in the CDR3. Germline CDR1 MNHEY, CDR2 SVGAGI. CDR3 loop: CASSLGGGQGFGQYF. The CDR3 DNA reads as TGTGCCAGCAGTTTAGGGGGGGGACAGGGATTCGGGCAGTACTTC.

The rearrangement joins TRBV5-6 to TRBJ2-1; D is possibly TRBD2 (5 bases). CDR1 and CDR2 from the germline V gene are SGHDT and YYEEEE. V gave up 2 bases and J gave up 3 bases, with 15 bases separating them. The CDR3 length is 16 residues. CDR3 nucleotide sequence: TGTGCCAGCAGCTTTCTTAACAAGCGGAGCTACAATGAGCAGTTCTTC. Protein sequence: CASSFLNKRSYNEQFF.

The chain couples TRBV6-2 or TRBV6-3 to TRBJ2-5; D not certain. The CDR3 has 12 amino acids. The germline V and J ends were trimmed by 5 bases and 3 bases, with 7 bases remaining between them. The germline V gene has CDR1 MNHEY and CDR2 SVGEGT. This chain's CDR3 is CASSTQEETQYF. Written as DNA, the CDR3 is TGTGCCAGCAGTACCCAGGAAGAGACCCAGTACTTC.

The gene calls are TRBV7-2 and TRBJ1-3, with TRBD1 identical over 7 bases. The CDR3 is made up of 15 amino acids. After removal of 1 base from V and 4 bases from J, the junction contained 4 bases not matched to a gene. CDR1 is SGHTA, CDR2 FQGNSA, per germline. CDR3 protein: CASSLEGARGNTIYF. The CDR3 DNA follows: TGTGCCAGCAGCTTAGAGGGGGCGAGAGGAAACACCATATATTTT.

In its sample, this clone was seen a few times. The CDR3 DNA sequence: TGTGCCAGCAGCGTAACAGGCACCGGGGAGCTGTTTTTT. It specifies CASSVTGTGELFF. The chain carries TRBV6-5 and TRBJ2-2; tentative D call: TRBD1 (5 bases). The CDR3 runs 13 residues. Trimming removed 6 bases at V and 4 bases at J, with 9 bases between. In germline, CDR1 is MNHEY, CDR2 SVGAGI.

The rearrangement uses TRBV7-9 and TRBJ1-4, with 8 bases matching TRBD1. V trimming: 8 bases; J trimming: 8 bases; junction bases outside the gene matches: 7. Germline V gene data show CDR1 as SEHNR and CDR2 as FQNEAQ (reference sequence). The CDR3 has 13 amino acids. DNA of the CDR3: TGTGCCAGCTCTACAGGGACAGGCGAAAAACTGTTTTTT. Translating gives CASSTGTGEKLFF.

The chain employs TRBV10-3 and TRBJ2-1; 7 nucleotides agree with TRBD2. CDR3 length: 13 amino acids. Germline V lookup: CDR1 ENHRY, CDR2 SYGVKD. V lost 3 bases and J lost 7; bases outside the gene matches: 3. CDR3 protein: CAISDRGLNEQFF. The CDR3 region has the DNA TGTGCCATCAGTGATCGGGGACTAAATGAGCAGTTCTTC.

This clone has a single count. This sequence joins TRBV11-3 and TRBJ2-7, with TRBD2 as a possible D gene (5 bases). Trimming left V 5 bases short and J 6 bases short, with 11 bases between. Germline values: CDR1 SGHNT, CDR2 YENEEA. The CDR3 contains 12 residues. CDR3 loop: CASSKGRGEQYF. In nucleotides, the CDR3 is TGTGCCAGCAGCAAAGGCCGGGGCGAGCAGTACTTC.

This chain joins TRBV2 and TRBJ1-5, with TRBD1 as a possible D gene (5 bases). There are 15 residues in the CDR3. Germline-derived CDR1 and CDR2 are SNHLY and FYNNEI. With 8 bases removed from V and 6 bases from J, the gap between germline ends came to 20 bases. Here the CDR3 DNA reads TGTGCCAGCGGGCCGGGACTCTGGGCAACTCAGCCCCAGCATTTT. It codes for CASGPGLWATQPQHF.

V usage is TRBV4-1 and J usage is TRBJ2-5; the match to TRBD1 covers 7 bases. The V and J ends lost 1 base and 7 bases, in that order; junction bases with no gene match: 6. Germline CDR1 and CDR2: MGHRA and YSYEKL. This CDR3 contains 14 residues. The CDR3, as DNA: TGCGCCAGCAGCCAAGCTGGACAGGTCGGGACCCAGTACTTC. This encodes CASSQAGQVGTQYF.

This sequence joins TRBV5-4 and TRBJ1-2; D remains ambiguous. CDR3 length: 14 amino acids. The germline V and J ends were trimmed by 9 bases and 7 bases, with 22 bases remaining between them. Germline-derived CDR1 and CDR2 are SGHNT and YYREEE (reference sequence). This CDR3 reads CAIRPLSGEGGYTF. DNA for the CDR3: TGTGCCATCCGACCTCTCTCCGGGGAGGGTGGCTACACCTTC.

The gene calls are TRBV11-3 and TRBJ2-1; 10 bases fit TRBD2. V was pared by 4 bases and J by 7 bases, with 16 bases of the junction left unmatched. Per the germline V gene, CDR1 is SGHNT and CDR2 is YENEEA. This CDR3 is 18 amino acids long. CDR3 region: CASSSTIGLAARLNEQFF. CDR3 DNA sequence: TGTGCCAGCAGCTCCACCATCGGACTAGCGGCCCGTCTGAATGAGCAGTTCTTC.

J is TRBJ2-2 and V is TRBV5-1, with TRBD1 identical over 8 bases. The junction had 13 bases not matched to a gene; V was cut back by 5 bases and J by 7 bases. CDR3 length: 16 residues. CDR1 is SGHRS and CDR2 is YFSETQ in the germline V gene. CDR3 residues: CASRSAGQGAVGELFF. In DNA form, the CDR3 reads TGCGCCAGCAGATCCGCCGGGCAGGGGGCTGTCGGGGAGCTGTTTTTT.

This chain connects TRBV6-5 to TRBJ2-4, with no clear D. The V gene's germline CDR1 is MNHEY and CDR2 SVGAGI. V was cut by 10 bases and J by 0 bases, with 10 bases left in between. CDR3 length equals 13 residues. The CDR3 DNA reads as TGTGCCAAAACACCAATAGCCAAAAACATTCAGTACTTC. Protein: CAKTPIAKNIQYF.

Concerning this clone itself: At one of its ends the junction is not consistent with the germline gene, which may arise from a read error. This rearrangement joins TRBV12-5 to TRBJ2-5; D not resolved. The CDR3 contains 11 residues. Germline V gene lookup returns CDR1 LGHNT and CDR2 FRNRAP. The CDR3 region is CASGLVGVIDF. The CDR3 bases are TGTGCTAGTGGTTTGGTAGGAGTAATCGACTTC.

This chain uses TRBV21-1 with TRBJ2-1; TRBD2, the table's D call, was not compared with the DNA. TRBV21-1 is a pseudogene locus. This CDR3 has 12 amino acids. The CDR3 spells CASSNSFNEQFF. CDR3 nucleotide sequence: TGTGCCAGCAGCAATTCTTTCAATGAGCAGTTCTTC.